These 6 T cell receptor beta chains share one sample of origin, sequenced in a study of T-cell memory formation after mild COVID-19. TCRdb itself ran the 5' RACE reads through MiXCR, one entry per CDR3 protein. Of roughly 610,000 distinct CDR3 sequences listed, 17% are singletons. Sequenced input: PBMCs or a T cell subset sorted from them (not recorded which). The receptors derive from an adult woman who had mild COVID-19 (a few samples of this study predate the infection). Cell type and time point are not known.

This clonotype was counted only a few times. This chain connects TRBV12-3 or TRBV12-4 to TRBJ1-2, with unresolved D. The V and J ends lost 0 bases and 0 bases respectively, with 8 bases between them. The CDR3 covers 15 residues. The CDR3 nucleotides are TGTGCCAGCAGTTTAGCGATTGCATCTAACTATGGCTACACCTTC. It yields the protein CASSLAIASNYGYTF.

This clonotype is a singleton in its sample. The rearrangement links TRBV28 to TRBJ1-3, with D perhaps matching TRBD1 (5 bases). The germline gives CDR1 MDHEN, CDR2 SYDVKM. The V gene lost 2 bases and the J gene lost 0 bases, with 11 bases spanning the gap. This CDR3 has 16 amino acids. As DNA, the CDR3 is TGTGCCAGCAGTTTACGGCTTGGGGCCTCTGGAAACACCATATATTTT. It yields the protein CASSLRLGASGNTIYF.

This clonotype was picked up a small number of times. The chain uses TRBV12-3 or TRBV12-4 and TRBJ2-7; 9 nucleotides match TRBD1. The CDR3 length is 13 residues. Trimming took 5 bases from V and 6 from J; bases not matched to a gene: 5. CDR3 in amino acids: CASSRDRAAEQYF. CDR3 in DNA: TGTGCCAGCAGTCGGGACAGGGCTGCCGAGCAGTACTTC.

V and J are TRBV20-1 and TRBJ1-5; a weak D match, TRBD1 (5 bases). Trimming took off 2 bases at V and 0 bases at J, with 14 bases between the two ends. The CDR3 spans 16 residues. CDR1 and CDR2 (germline): DFQATT, SNEGSKA (reference sequence). CDR3 DNA: TGCAGTGCTAGACCAGGTGGGGCGTATAGCAATCAGCCCCAGCATTTT. This encodes CSARPGGAYSNQPQHF.

V and J are TRBV20-1 and TRBJ2-3, with TRBD1 matching 7 bases. CDR1 is DFQATT and CDR2 is SNEGSKA in the germline V gene (reference sequence). Germline trimming cut 4 bases from V and 4 bases from J; bases unmatched to any gene: 8. CDR3 length equals 14 residues. CDR3 in DNA: TGCAGTGCTATACGGGACAGATTGGCAGATACGCAGTATTTT. This gives the protein CSAIRDRLADTQYF.

This chain uses TRBV20-1 with TRBJ2-7; D perhaps matches TRBD2 (6 bases). CDR1 and CDR2 (germline): DFQATT, SNEGSKA (reference sequence). The CDR3 length is 15 residues. V dropped 2 bases and J dropped 7 bases, with 21 bases sitting between them. CDR3 bases: TGCAGTGCTAGACCTGGGGGGACCCCCGCGACGGAGCAGTACTTC. Its protein product is CSARPGGTPATEQYF.